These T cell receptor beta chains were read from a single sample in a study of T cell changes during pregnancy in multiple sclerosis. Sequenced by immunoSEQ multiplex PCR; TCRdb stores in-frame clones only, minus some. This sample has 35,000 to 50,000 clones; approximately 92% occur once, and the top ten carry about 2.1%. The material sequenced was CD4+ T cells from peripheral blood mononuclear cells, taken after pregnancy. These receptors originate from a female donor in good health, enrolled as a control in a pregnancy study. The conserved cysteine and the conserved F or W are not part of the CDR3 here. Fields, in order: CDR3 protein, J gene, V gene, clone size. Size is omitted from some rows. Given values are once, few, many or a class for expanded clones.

CDR3aa: ASSSQEWAAKNTEAF
j_gene: TRBJ1-1
v_gene: TRBV9
abundance: few

CDR3aa: ATSSNRVGNTIY
j_gene: TRBJ1-3
v_gene: TRBV15
abundance: -

CDR3aa: ASSEYAGGRNEQF
j_gene: TRBJ2-1
v_gene: TRBV2
abundance: -

CDR3aa: ASSFRFQGTGELF
j_gene: TRBJ2-2
v_gene: TRBV5-5
abundance: -

CDR3aa: ASSLDPAGGLANTIY
j_gene: TRBJ1-3
v_gene: TRBV11-2
abundance: -

CDR3aa: ASSLGGGTAEAF
j_gene: TRBJ1-1
v_gene: TRBV5-1
abundance: -

CDR3aa: ASSLVEGGEQPQH
j_gene: TRBJ1-5
v_gene: TRBV7-9
abundance: -

CDR3aa: ASSFGASERYT
j_gene: TRBJ1-2
v_gene: TRBV11-2
abundance: -

CDR3aa: SVDRGYNEQF
j_gene: TRBJ2-1
v_gene: TRBV29-1
abundance: -

CDR3aa: ASSQTGGWYEQY
j_gene: TRBJ2-7
v_gene: TRBV6-1
abundance: -

CDR3aa: ATSRLWSSATNEKLF
j_gene: TRBJ1-4
v_gene: TRBV15
abundance: -

CDR3aa: ASSHGRDRTDTQY
j_gene: TRBJ2-3
v_gene: TRBV6-6
abundance: -

CDR3aa: AVVREYEQF
j_gene: TRBJ2-1
v_gene: TRBV28
abundance: once

CDR3aa: ASSEEVAGRETQY
j_gene: TRBJ2-5
v_gene: TRBV5-1
abundance: -

CDR3aa: ASSEFSYTGELF
j_gene: TRBJ2-2
v_gene: TRBV6-4
abundance: -

CDR3aa: ASSRTSRIQTDTQY
j_gene: TRBJ2-3
v_gene: TRBV6-4
abundance: -

CDR3aa: ASSTTIEETQY
j_gene: TRBJ2-5
v_gene: TRBV6-5
abundance: -

CDR3aa: ASNEGQTSNQPQH
j_gene: TRBJ1-5
v_gene: TRBV6-6
abundance: -

CDR3aa: SVPFTTGNYGYT
j_gene: TRBJ1-2
v_gene: TRBV29-1
abundance: once

CDR3aa: ASSRSNSPLH
j_gene: TRBJ1-6
v_gene: TRBV6-1
abundance: -

CDR3aa: ATSRDRGEGNTGELF
j_gene: TRBJ2-2
v_gene: TRBV15
abundance: -

CDR3aa: AWSVPRGHEQY
j_gene: TRBJ2-7
v_gene: TRBV30
abundance: -

CDR3aa: ASSLLGGQGDDEQY
j_gene: TRBJ2-7
v_gene: TRBV5-6
abundance: few

CDR3aa: ASSLWARGSYEQY
j_gene: TRBJ2-7
v_gene: TRBV28
abundance: -

CDR3aa: ASSSTDRMRGEQY
j_gene: TRBJ2-7
v_gene: TRBV5-6
abundance: -

CDR3aa: ASSLSSGDRGPLH
j_gene: TRBJ1-6
v_gene: TRBV7-2
abundance: once

CDR3aa: ASRRGYNTGELF
j_gene: TRBJ2-2
v_gene: TRBV7-9
abundance: few

CDR3aa: ASSTSTGLNYGYT
j_gene: TRBJ1-2
v_gene: TRBV7-2
abundance: -

CDR3aa: ASRPQGGKLF
j_gene: TRBJ1-4
v_gene: TRBV28
abundance: once

CDR3aa: ASSLRTGDTIY
j_gene: TRBJ1-3
v_gene: TRBV5-1
abundance: -

CDR3aa: ASSLYPTGMTEAF
j_gene: TRBJ1-1
v_gene: TRBV27
abundance: -

CDR3aa: ASSYSTDTQY
j_gene: TRBJ2-3
v_gene: TRBV19
abundance: -

CDR3aa: ASRSGIENIQY
j_gene: TRBJ2-4
v_gene: TRBV5-1
abundance: -

CDR3aa: ASSLAAGRTEAF
j_gene: TRBJ1-1
v_gene: TRBV7-2
abundance: -

CDR3aa: ASSFGQSTDTQY
j_gene: TRBJ2-3
v_gene: TRBV5-1
abundance: -

CDR3aa: ASSQGPGEGNQPQH
j_gene: TRBJ1-5
v_gene: TRBV4-1
abundance: -

CDR3aa: ASRLASGLLDEQF
j_gene: TRBJ2-1
v_gene: TRBV28
abundance: -

CDR3aa: ASIDQPRSNTEAF
j_gene: TRBJ1-1
v_gene: TRBV19
abundance: -

CDR3aa: ASSPPGQVNYEQY
j_gene: TRBJ2-7
v_gene: TRBV18
abundance: -

CDR3aa: ASRETDRASQPQH
j_gene: TRBJ1-5
v_gene: TRBV2
abundance: -

CDR3aa: SVRQGNQPQH
j_gene: TRBJ1-5
v_gene: TRBV29-1
abundance: once

CDR3aa: ASRLNSNYGYT
j_gene: TRBJ1-2
v_gene: TRBV27
abundance: once

CDR3aa: ASSPGQIFYEQY
j_gene: TRBJ2-7
v_gene: TRBV19
abundance: -

CDR3aa: ASSRLGLAGFTDTQY
j_gene: TRBJ2-3
v_gene: TRBV7-9
abundance: -

CDR3aa: ASRRRDNYQPQH
j_gene: TRBJ1-5
v_gene: TRBV28
abundance: -

CDR3aa: AAQSPGTLGDEKLF
j_gene: TRBJ1-4
v_gene: TRBV2
abundance: -

CDR3aa: ASSSSTSTGELF
j_gene: TRBJ2-2
v_gene: TRBV6-4
abundance: -

CDR3aa: ASSLRGEQF
j_gene: TRBJ2-1
v_gene: TRBV5-7
abundance: -

CDR3aa: ASSIRDWNTGELF
j_gene: TRBJ2-2
v_gene: TRBV19
abundance: once

CDR3aa: SVDPGVGSGELF
j_gene: TRBJ2-2
v_gene: TRBV29-1
abundance: -

CDR3aa: ASSLKGATNEKLF
j_gene: TRBJ1-4
v_gene: TRBV9
abundance: -

CDR3aa: ASSLPTLAGGETQY
j_gene: TRBJ2-5
v_gene: TRBV5-1
abundance: -

CDR3aa: ASSQAVAGGRVTDTQY
j_gene: TRBJ2-3
v_gene: TRBV7-2
abundance: -